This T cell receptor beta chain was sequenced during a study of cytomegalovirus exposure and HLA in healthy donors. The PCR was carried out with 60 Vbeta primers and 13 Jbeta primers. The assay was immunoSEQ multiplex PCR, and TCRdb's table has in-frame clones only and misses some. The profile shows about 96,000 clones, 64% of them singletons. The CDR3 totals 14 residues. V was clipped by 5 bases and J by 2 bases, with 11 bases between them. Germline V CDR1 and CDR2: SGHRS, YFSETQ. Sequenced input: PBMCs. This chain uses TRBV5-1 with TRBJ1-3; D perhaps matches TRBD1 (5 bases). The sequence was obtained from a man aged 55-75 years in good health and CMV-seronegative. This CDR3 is CASRQESTGNTIYF. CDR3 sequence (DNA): TGCGCCAGCAGACAGGAGAGTACTGGAAACACCATATATTTT.